Listed below are T cell receptor beta chains from one sample, sequenced in a study of early T cells in non-severe SARS-CoV-2 infection. One entry per CDR3 protein results from TCRdb running MiXCR on the 5' RACE reads. Among around 26,000 distinct CDR3 sequences listed, 3.5% to 4.5% were seen once. Input material: whole blood. The receptor source for this set is an adult who was a healthcare worker with PCR-confirmed SARS-CoV-2 infection or an uninfected control (not recorded which). Each CDR3 is given with its conserved first and last residue. A D gene is named only where the DNA matches it firmly. Size values are once, few and many counts, or a class for expanded clones, and some rows have none.

TRBV6-5	NA	13	TRBJ2-7	few	CASSPGTQKGQYF	TGTGCCAGCAGCCCCGGGACCCAGAAAGGGCAGTACTTC
TRBV3-1	NA	15	TRBJ1-4	few	CASSLPTTTNEKLFF	TGTGCCAGCAGCCTCCCGACAACTACTAATGAAAAACTGTTTTTT
TRBV19	NA	11	TRBJ2-2	NA	CASSATGELFF	TGTGCCAGTAGTGCCACCGGGGAGCTGTTTTTT
TRBV28	NA	14	TRBJ1-1	NA	CASSLATLGAEAFF	TGTGCCAGCAGTTTAGCTACGCTGGGGGCTGAAGCTTTCTTT
TRBV7-9	NA	15	TRBJ2-7	many	CASSQALASGGEQYF	TGTGCCAGCAGCCAAGCCCTAGCGAGTGGGGGCGAGCAGTACTTC
TRBV10-2	TRBD2	14	TRBJ2-3	many	CASRLAGSTDTQYF	TGCGCCAGCAGACTAGCGGGGAGTACAGATACGCAGTATTTT
TRBV27	NA	13	TRBJ2-1	many	CASSASPTTEQFF	TGTGCCAGCAGTGCCTCCCCTACTACCGAGCAGTTCTTC
TRBV11-2	TRBD1	15	TRBJ2-1	many	CASSLEGQGYNEQFF	TGTGCCAGCAGCTTAGAGGGACAGGGATACAATGAGCAGTTCTTC
TRBV19	TRBD2	14	TRBJ2-1	NA	CASQEREAYNEQFF	TGTGCCAGTCAGGAGCGGGAGGCCTACAATGAGCAGTTCTTC
TRBV14	NA	12	TRBJ2-3	many	CASSQYSDTQYF	TGTGCCAGCAGCCAATATTCAGATACGCAGTATTTT
TRBV6-1	NA	12	TRBJ1-6	NA	CAARGTVSPLHF	TGTGCCGCCCGGGGCACAGTATCCCCCCTCCACTTT
TRBV20-1	NA	14	TRBJ2-7	few	CSARGSGATYEQYF	TGCAGTGCTAGAGGTAGCGGAGCTACCTACGAGCAGTACTTC
TRBV6-4	NA	14	TRBJ1-1	few	CASSDSNRNTEAFF	TGTGCCAGCAGTGACTCGAACAGGAACACTGAAGCTTTCTTT
TRBV11-2	TRBD2	12	TRBJ2-1	many	CASSFSGNEQFF	TGTGCCAGCAGCTTTAGCGGGAATGAGCAGTTCTTC
TRBV28	TRBD1	14	TRBJ2-5	many	CASSLQGAAETQYF	TGTGCCAGCAGTTTACAGGGGGCGGCAGAGACCCAGTACTTC
TRBV7-9	TRBD1	17	TRBJ2-1	many	CASSLPPGTGRYNEQFF	TGTGCCAGCAGCTTACCCCCCGGGACAGGGAGATACAATGAGCAGTTCTTC
TRBV12-3/TRBV12-4	NA	14	TRBJ1-1	many	CASSLDGQNTEAFF	TGTGCCAGCAGTTTAGACGGACAGAACACTGAAGCTTTCTTT
TRBV5-1	NA	15	TRBJ1-1	NA	CASSLVARQNTEAFF	TGCGCCAGCAGCTTGGTTGCCAGGCAGAACACTGAAGCTTTCTTT
TRBV4-1	TRBD1	14	TRBJ2-3	many	CASSHPTGSDTQYF	TGCGCCAGCAGCCACCCGACAGGGTCAGATACGCAGTATTTT
TRBV28	NA	14	TRBJ1-5	NA	CASSLRQGNQPQHF	TGTGCCAGCAGCCTTAGACAGGGCAATCAGCCCCAGCATTTT